This is a list of T cell receptor beta chains from one sample in a study of graft-versus-host responses after intestinal transplantation. The table came from immunoSEQ multiplex PCR; TCRdb's copy has only in-frame clones and leaves some out. The profile covers about 94,000 clones, with 91% appearing a single time and approximately 0.54% taken by the ten largest. Their cognate antigens are unknown. The specimen comprised unstimulated CD8+ T cells sorted from spleen or lymph node cells, sampled before intestinal transplant. The receptors shown here come from a human donor who received an intestinal transplant. The conserved cysteine and the conserved F or W are not part of the CDR3 here. Fields, in order: V gene, D gene, CDR3 protein. D genes are given only for firm matches.

TRBV2	.	ASSEEPPGRQPQH
TRBV7-9	TRBD1	ASRRQGSYGYT
TRBV15	TRBD1	ATSFDREVSNQPQH
TRBV10-3	.	AISESGSAGELF
TRBV30	TRBD1	AWSQGQGYEQY
TRBV27	.	ASAGDSNQPQH
TRBV27	TRBD1	ATKTGRTEAF
TRBV4-1	TRBD1	ASSQVWLTGGYEQY
TRBV4-1	TRBD1	ASSRGQGAGPPEQY
TRBV18	.	ASSPVQDPRGYT
TRBV6-5	TRBD2	ASSYDETGGETQY
TRBV4-1	TRBD2	ASSQLSGGAYNEQF
TRBV7-8	TRBD1	ASSLSTGAYNEQF
TRBV15	TRBD1	ATSLSGQRPSYEQY
TRBV6-6	.	ASSRVAVTDTQY
TRBV27	.	ASSPVLTEAF
TRBV5-4	TRBD1	ASSSRDSYEQY
TRBV4-1	.	ASSQVRGSEKLF